Listed below are T cell receptor beta chains from one sample, sequenced in a study of T cell responses to AZD1222 COVID-19 vaccine. Data came from immunoSEQ multiplex PCR; TCRdb stores just in-frame clones and leaves some out. This sample has roughly 120,000 clones, with roughly 90% found just once. The sequenced sample was peripheral blood, obtained on day 0 of AZD1222 vaccination. These receptors were taken from an adult in good health. CDR3s include the opening cysteine and the closing phenylalanine or tryptophan. The order of the fields is clone size, J gene, D gene, V gene, CDR3 protein, CDR3 DNA. D genes are given only for firm matches. Clone size is stated in some rows and not others, as once, few, many or a class when expanded.

. | TRBJ1-1 | . | TRBV6-5 | CASSYAAGGTEAFF | TGTGCCAGCAGTTACGCTGCGGGTGGCACTGAAGCTTTCTTT
. | TRBJ2-7 | . | TRBV5-1 | CASSLEARSYEQYF | TGCGCCAGCAGCTTGGAAGCCCGCTCCTACGAGCAGTACTTC
. | TRBJ2-2 | . | TRBV19 | CASSIGDWGTGELFF | TGTGCCAGTAGTATAGGTGACTGGGGCACCGGGGAGCTGTTTTTT
. | TRBJ1-1 | . | TRBV7-2 | CASSGFEGTEAFF | TGTGCCAGCAGCGGGTTTGAGGGCACTGAAGCTTTCTTT
. | TRBJ1-3 | TRBD1 | TRBV6-6 | CASAGTGSSGNTIYF | TGTGCCAGCGCCGGGACAGGGAGCTCTGGAAACACCATATATTTT
. | TRBJ2-1 | TRBD2 | TRBV2 | CARGLALYNEQFF | TGTGCCAGGGGACTAGCCCTCTACAATGAGCAGTTCTTC
. | TRBJ2-3 | TRBD2 | TRBV2 | CASSDREGTDTQYF | TGTGCCAGCAGTGACAGGGAGGGTACAGATACGCAGTATTTT
. | TRBJ1-1 | . | TRBV18 | CASSPAGSTEAFF | TGTGCCAGCTCACCGGCAGGGAGCACTGAAGCTTTCTTT
once | TRBJ2-7 | TRBD1 | TRBV29-1 | CSVGAQGGEQYF | TGCAGCGTTGGCGCACAGGGGGGCGAGCAGTACTTC
. | TRBJ1-3 | . | TRBV5-6 | CASSLGTGNTIYF | TGTGCCAGCAGCTTGGGGACTGGAAACACCATATATTTT
. | TRBJ1-3 | . | TRBV29-1 | CRSRPSSSGNTIYF | TGCAGGTCCCGCCCCAGTAGCTCTGGAAACACCATATATTTT
. | TRBJ1-4 | TRBD1 | TRBV5-5 | CASSLGQGSEKLFF | TGTGCCAGCAGCTTGGGACAGGGGAGTGAAAAACTGTTTTTT
few | TRBJ2-7 | . | TRBV27 | CASSLLGSAYEQYF | TGTGCCAGCAGTTTACTTGGGTCAGCCTACGAGCAGTACTTC
. | TRBJ1-2 | . | TRBV6-1 | CASSDWRLNYGYTF | TGTGCCAGCAGTGATTGGCGCCTTAACTATGGCTACACCTTC
. | TRBJ1-2 | . | TRBV2 | CASSLTLNYGYTF | TGTGCCAGCAGTTTAACGCTTAACTATGGCTACACCTTC
. | TRBJ1-3 | . | TRBV29-1 | CSVLYSGNTIYF | TGCAGCGTTCTGTACTCTGGAAACACCATATATTTT
few | TRBJ1-3 | . | TRBV7-2 | CASSLVGGSGNTIYF | TGTGCCAGCAGCTTAGTGGGGGGCTCTGGAAACACCATATATTTT
. | TRBJ2-2 | . | TRBV7-8 | CASSTGGALAGELFF | TGTGCCAGCAGCACCGGGGGTGCATTGGCCGGGGAGCTGTTTTTT